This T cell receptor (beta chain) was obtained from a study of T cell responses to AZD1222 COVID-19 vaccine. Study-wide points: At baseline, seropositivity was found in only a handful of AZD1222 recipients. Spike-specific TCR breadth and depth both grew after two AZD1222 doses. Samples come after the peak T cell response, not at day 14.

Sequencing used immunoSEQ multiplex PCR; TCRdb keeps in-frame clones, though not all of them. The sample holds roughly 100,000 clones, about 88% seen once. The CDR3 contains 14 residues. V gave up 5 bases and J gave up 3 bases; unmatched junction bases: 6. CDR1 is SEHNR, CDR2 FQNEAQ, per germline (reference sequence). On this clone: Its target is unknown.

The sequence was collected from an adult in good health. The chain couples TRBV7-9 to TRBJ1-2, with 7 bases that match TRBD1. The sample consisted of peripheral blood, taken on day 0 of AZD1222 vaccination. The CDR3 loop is CASSLRGLDYGYTF. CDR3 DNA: TGTGCCAGCAGCCTGAGGGGGCTGGACTATGGCTACACCTTC.